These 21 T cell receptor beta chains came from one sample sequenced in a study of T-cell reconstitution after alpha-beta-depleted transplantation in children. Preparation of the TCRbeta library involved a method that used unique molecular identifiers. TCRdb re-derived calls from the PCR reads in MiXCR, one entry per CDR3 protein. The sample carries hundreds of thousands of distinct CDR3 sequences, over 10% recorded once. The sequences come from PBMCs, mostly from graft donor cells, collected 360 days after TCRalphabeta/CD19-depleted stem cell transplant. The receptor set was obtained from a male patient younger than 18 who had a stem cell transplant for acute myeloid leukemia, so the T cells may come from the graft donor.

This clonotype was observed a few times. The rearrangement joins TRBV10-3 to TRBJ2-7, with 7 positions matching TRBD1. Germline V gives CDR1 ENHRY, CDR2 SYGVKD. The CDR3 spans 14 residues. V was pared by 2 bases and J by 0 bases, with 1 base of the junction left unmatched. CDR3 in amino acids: CAISEDRVSYEQYF. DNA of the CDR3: TGTGCCATCAGTGAGGACAGGGTCTCCTACGAGCAGTACTTC.

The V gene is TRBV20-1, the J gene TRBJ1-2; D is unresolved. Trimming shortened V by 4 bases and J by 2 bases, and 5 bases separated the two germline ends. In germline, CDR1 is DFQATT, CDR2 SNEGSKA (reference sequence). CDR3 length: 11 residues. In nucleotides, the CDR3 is TGCAGTGCTAAGAGGAACTATGGCTACACCTTC. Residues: CSAKRNYGYTF.

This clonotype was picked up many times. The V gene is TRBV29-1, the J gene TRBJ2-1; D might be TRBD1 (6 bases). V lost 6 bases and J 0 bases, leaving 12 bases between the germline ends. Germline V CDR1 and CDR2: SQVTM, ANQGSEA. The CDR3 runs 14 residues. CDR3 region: CSVQEGVSYNEQFF. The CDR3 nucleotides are TGCAGCGTACAAGAGGGGGTCTCCTACAATGAGCAGTTCTTC.

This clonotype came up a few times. The chain's CDR3 is CSAERGFYEQYF. For the CDR3, the DNA is TGCAGTGCAGAGCGGGGCTTTTACGAGCAGTACTTC. V usage is TRBV20-1 and J usage is TRBJ2-7; TRBD2 matches 7 bases. There are 12 residues in the CDR3. CDR1 is DFQATT and CDR2 is SNEGSKA in the germline V gene (reference sequence). Trimming at V came to 6 bases and at J to 4 bases, leaving 6 bases not matched to a gene.

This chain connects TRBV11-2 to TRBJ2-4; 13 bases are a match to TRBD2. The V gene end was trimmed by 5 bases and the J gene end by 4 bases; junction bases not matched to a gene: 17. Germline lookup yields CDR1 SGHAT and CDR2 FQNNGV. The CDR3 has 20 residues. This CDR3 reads CASSGGKTSGRANPKNIQYF. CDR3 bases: TGTGCCAGCAGCGGGGGGAAAACTAGCGGGAGGGCCAATCCAAAAAACATTCAGTACTTC.

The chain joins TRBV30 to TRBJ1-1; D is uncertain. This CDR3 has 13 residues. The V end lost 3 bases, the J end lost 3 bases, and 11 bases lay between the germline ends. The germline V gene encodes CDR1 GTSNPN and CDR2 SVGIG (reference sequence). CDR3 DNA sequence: TGTGCCTGGAGCCTACGGAGGGACACTGAAGCTTTCTTT. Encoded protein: CAWSLRRDTEAFF. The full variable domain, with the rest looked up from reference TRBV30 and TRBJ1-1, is SQTIHQWPATLVQPVGSPLSLECTVEGTSNPNLYWYRQAAGRGLQLLFYSVGIGQISSEVPQNLSASRPQDRQFILSSKKLLLSDSGFYLCAWSLRRDTEAFFGQGTRLTVV.

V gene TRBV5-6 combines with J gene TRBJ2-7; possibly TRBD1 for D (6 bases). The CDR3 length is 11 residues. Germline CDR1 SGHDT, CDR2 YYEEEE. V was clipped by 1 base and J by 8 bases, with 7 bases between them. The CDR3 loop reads CASSLTGKQYF. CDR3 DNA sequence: TGTGCCAGCAGCTTGACAGGGAAGCAGTACTTC. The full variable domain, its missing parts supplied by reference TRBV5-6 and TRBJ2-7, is DAGVTQSPTHLIKTRGQQVTLRCSPKSGHDTVSWYQQALGQGPQFIFQYYEEEERQRGNFPDRFSGHQFPNYSSELNVNALLLGDSALYLCASSLTGKQYFGPGTRLTVT.

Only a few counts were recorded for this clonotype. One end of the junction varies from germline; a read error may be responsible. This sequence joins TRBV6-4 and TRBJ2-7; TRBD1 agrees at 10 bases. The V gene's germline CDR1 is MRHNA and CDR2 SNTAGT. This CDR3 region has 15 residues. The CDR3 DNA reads TGTGCCAGCAGGAGGGACAGGGGACGGTCCTGCGAGCAGTACTTC. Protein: CASRRDRGRSCEQYF.

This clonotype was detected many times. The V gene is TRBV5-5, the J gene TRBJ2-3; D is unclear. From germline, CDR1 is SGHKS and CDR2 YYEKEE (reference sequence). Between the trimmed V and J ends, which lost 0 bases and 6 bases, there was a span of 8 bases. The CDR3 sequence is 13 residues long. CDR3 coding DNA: TGTGCCAGCAGCTTGGAACTTGTGGATACGCAGTATTTT. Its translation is CASSLELVDTQYF.

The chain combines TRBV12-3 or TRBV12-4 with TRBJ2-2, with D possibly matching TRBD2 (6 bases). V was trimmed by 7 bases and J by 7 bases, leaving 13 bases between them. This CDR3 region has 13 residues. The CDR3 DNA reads TGTGCCAGCACGGGACTCATCGGCGGGGAGCTGTTTTTT. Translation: CASTGLIGGELFF.

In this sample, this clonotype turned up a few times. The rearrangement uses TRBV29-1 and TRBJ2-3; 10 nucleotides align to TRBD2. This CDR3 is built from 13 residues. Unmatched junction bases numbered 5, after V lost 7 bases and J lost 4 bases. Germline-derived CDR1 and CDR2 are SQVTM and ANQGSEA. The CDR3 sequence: CSGRAGGPDTQYF. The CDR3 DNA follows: TGCAGCGGGCGAGCGGGAGGGCCAGATACGCAGTATTTT.

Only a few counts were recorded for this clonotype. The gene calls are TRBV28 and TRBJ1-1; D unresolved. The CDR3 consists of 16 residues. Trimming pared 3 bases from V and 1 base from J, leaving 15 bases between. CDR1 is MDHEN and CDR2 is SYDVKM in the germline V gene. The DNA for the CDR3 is TGTGCCAGCAGTTTGGTCACCGCAGCCGGGAACACTGAAGCTTTCTTT. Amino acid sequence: CASSLVTAAGNTEAFF. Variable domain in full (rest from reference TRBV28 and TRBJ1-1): DVKVTQSSRYLVKRTGEKVFLECVQDMDHENMFWYRQDPGLGLRLIYFSYDVKMKEKGDIPEGYSVSREKKERFSLILESASTNQTSMYLCASSLVTAAGNTEAFFGQGTRLTVV.

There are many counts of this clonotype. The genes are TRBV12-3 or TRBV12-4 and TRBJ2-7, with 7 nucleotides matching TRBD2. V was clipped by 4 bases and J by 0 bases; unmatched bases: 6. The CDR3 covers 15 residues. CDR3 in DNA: TGTGCCAGCAGTTCTAGCGGCCTAAGCTCCTACGAGCAGTACTTC. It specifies CASSSSGLSSYEQYF.

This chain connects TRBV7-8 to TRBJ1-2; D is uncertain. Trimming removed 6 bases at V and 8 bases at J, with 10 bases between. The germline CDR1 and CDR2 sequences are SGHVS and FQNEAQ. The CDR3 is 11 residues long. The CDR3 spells CASSARFGYTF. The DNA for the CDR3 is TGTGCCAGCAGTGCGCGCTTCGGCTACACCTTC.

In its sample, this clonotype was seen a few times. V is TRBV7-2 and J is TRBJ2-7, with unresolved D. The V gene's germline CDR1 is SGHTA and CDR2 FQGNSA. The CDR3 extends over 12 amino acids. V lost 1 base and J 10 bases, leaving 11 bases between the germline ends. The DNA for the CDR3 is TGTGCCAGCAGCTTAGAGTGGGCGGACCAGTACTTC. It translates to CASSLEWADQYF.

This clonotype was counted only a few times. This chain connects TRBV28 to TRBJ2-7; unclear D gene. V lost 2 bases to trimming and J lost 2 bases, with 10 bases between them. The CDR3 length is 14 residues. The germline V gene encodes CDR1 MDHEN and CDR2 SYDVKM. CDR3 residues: CASSLNVRPYEQYF. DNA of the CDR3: TGTGCCAGCAGTTTAAACGTTCGTCCCTACGAGCAGTACTTC.

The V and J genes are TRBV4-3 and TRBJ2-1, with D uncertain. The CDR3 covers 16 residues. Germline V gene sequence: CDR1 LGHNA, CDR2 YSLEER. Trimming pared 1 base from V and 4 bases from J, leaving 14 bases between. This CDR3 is CASSQVDSTLYNEQFF. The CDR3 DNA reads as TGCGCCAGCAGCCAAGTCGACTCCACATTATACAATGAGCAGTTCTTC.

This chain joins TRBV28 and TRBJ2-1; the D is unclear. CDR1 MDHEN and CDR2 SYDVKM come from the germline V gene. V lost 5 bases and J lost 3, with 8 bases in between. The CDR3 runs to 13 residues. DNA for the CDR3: TGTGCCAGCAGTCCCATCGTCTACAATGAGCAGTTCTTC. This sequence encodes CASSPIVYNEQFF.

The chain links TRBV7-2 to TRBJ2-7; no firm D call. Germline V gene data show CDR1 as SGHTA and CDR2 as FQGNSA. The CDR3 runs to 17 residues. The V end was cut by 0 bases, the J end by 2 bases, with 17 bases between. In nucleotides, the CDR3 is TGTGCCAGCAGCTTAGCGGCAGGCGATTCCCCAGCCTACGAGCAGTACTTC. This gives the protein CASSLAAGDSPAYEQYF.

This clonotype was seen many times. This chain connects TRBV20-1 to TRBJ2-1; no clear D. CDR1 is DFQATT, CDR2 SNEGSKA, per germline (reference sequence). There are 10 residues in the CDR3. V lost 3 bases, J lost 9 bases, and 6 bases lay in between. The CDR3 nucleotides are TGCAGTGCTAGCCGGTCTGAGCAGTTCTTC. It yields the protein CSASRSEQFF.

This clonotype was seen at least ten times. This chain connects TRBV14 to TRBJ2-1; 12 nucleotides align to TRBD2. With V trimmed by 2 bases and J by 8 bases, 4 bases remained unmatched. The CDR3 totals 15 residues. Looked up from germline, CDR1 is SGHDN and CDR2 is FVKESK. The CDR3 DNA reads TGTGCCAGCAGCCAAATGACTAGCGGGAGCTATGAGCAGTTCTTC. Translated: CASSQMTSGSYEQFF.